The 29 T cell receptor beta chains below come from one sample, sequenced in a study of radiation and T cells in renal cell carcinoma. Time point of the sample: baseline pretreatment blood. This sample's treatment: 15 Gy SBRT to primary tumor, nephrectomy 4 weeks later. Profiled with immunoSEQ multiplex PCR; TCRdb holds only in-frame clones, not every one. The repertoire has about 150,000 clones, about 87% of them found once; the top ten carry 3.5% to 5%. The source material was blood, sampled from a patient whose treatment included radiotherapy and nephrectomy. These receptors were obtained from a woman in her sixties or seventies with renal cell carcinoma.

The chain employs TRBV29-1 and TRBJ1-1; 11 nucleotides agree with TRBD1. The germline CDR1 and CDR2 sequences are SQVTM and ANQGSEA. The CDR3 is 14 amino acids. The junction had 3 bases not matched to a gene; V was cut back by 2 bases and J by 4 bases. The CDR3 nucleotides are TGCAGCGTTGAACGTGGGACAGGGGGCACTGAAGCTTTCTTT. This sequence encodes CSVERGTGGTEAFF.

The chain joins TRBV11-2 to TRBJ1-4; TRBD1 matches 9 bases. Per germline, CDR1 SGHAT and CDR2 FQNNGV. After removal of 5 bases from V and 4 bases from J, the junction contained 5 bases not matched to a gene. The CDR3 contains 15 residues. The CDR3: CASSPRQGGNEKLFF. In nucleotides, the CDR3 is TGTGCCAGCAGCCCCCGACAGGGGGGTAATGAAAAACTGTTTTTT. Full variable domain (remainder filled in from reference TRBV11-2 and TRBJ1-4): EAGVAQSPRYKIIEKRQSVAFWCNPISGHATLYWYQQILGQGPKLLIQFQNNGVVDDSQLPKDRFSAERLKGVDSTLKIQPAKLEDSAVYLCASSPRQGGNEKLFFGSGTQLSVL.

The genes are TRBV7-3 and TRBJ1-3; D is ambiguous. The CDR3 is made up of 13 amino acids. Trimming pared 4 bases from V and 0 bases from J, leaving 4 bases between. Germline-derived CDR1 and CDR2 are SGHTA and FQGTGA. For the CDR3, the DNA is TGTGCCAGCAGCTCTGACTCTGGAAACACCATATATTTT. This sequence encodes CASSSDSGNTIYF. Combining the CDR3 with reference TRBV7-3 and TRBJ1-3 gives the whole variable domain GAGVSQTPSNKVTEKGKYVELRCDPISGHTALYWYRQSLGQGPEFLIYFQGTGAADDSGLPNDRFFAVRPEGSVSTLKIQRTERGDSAVYLCASSSDSGNTIYFGEGSWLTVV.

The rearrangement links TRBV7-2 to TRBJ2-7; no firm D call. The CDR3 runs to 13 residues. V gave up 1 base and J gave up 5 bases, with 9 bases separating them. CDR1 and CDR2 (germline): SGHTA, FQGNSA. CDR3 in DNA: TGTGCCAGCAGCTTAGTTGATATGGACGAGCAGTACTTC. Amino acids: CASSLVDMDEQYF.

This clone was recorded once. A junction end diverges from the germline sequence, so it may reflect a read error. The chain has TRBV5-1 and TRBJ1-6; D ambiguous. Germline CDR1 and CDR2: SGHRS and YFSETQ. This CDR3 has 12 residues. This CDR3 is CTSSLGYSPLHF. CDR3 bases: TGCACCAGCAGCTTGGGGTATTCACCCCTCCACTTT.

The V and J genes are TRBV18 and TRBJ2-5; D may be TRBD1 or TRBD2 (5 bases each). The length of the CDR3 is 15 residues. Germline CDR1 KGHSH, CDR2 LQKENI. Trimming took 4 bases from V and 5 from J, leaving 17 bases between them. CDR3: CASSLAGTVIETQYF. CDR3 nucleotide sequence: TGTGCCAGCTCACTTGCCGGGACGGTAATCGAGACCCAGTACTTC.

The chain couples TRBV11-2 to TRBJ2-1; 10 bases are a match to TRBD1. The germline gives CDR1 SGHAT, CDR2 FQNNGV. V shed 5 bases, J shed 4 bases, and the junction held 11 bases outside the gene matches. The CDR3 covers 17 residues. The CDR3 DNA follows: TGTGCCAGCAGCCAAGGGACAGGGGTCGTAAGGTACAATGAGCAGTTCTTC. Encoded protein: CASSQGTGVVRYNEQFF.

The rearrangement joins TRBV10-3 to TRBJ2-7; 14 bases fit TRBD2. The trim removed 4 bases at V and 2 bases at J, leaving 1 base unmatched. The CDR3 loop spans 15 amino acids. The germline gives CDR1 ENHRY, CDR2 SYGVKD. The CDR3 sequence is CAISGTSGGTYEQYF. CDR3 DNA: TGTGCCATCAGTGGGACTAGCGGGGGGACCTACGAGCAGTACTTC.

This clone was recorded once. The gene calls are TRBV4-1 and TRBJ1-2; tentative D call: TRBD1 (5 bases). In germline, CDR1 is MGHRA, CDR2 YSYEKL. The CDR3 length is 17 residues. V was trimmed by 0 bases and J by 4 bases, leaving 18 bases between them. Here the CDR3 reads CASSQEVRQSKSYGYTF. CDR3 nucleotide sequence: TGCGCCAGCAGCCAAGAAGTCCGACAGAGCAAGTCCTATGGCTACACCTTC.

This chain connects TRBV15 to TRBJ2-7; D may be TRBD1 (5 bases). CDR3 size: 10 residues. Trimming cost V 8 bases and J 6 bases, with 8 bases left between them. Germline V gives CDR1 LNHNV, CDR2 YYDKDF (reference sequence). The CDR3 DNA follows: TGTGCCACCCAGGGATGCGAGCAGTACTTC. Its translation: CATQGCEQYF.

The V gene is TRBV2, the J gene TRBJ2-5, with 9 bases matching TRBD2. The CDR3 is made up of 15 amino acids. Looked up from germline, CDR1 is SNHLY and CDR2 is FYNNEI. V shed 6 bases and J 5 bases; nucleotides not matched to a gene: 10. The CDR3 coding sequence is TGTGCCAGCAGGCCGGGACTAGCAGCATCTGAGACCCAGTACTTC. Its protein is CASRPGLAASETQYF.

The chain has TRBV30 and TRBJ2-3; 8 bases are a match to TRBD2. V lost 1 base, J lost 5 bases, and 8 bases stayed unmatched. The V gene's germline CDR1 is GTSNPN and CDR2 SVGIG (reference sequence). This CDR3 is 15 amino acids long. CDR3 loop: CAWSAIAGRGDTQYF. The CDR3 DNA reads as TGTGCCTGGAGTGCGATAGCGGGGAGGGGAGATACGCAGTATTTT. Drawing the rest from reference TRBV30 and TRBJ2-3, the complete variable domain is SQTIHQWPATLVQPVGSPLSLECTVEGTSNPNLYWYRQAAGRGLQLLFYSVGIGQISSEVPQNLSASRPQDRQFILSSKKLLLSDSGFYLCAWSAIAGRGDTQYFGPGTRLTVL.

The chain uses TRBV30 and TRBJ1-5, with TRBD1 matching over 9 bases. The V segment lost 3 bases and the J segment 5 bases; nucleotides outside the gene matches: 5. Germline V lookup: CDR1 GTSNPN, CDR2 SVGIG (reference sequence). This CDR3 is built from 14 residues. The CDR3 DNA sequence: TGTGCCTGGAGCGTGGACAGGGGTGATCAGCCCCAGCATTTT. This translates into CAWSVDRGDQPQHF.

The chain uses TRBV18 and TRBJ1-3, with 7 bases fitting TRBD1. This CDR3 comprises 15 residues. With 2 bases clipped from V and 5 bases from J, the junction kept 6 bases outside the gene matches. From germline, CDR1 is KGHSH and CDR2 LQKENI. The CDR3 coding sequence is TGTGCCAGCTCACCAAAAGCCAGGGGGAGAAACACCATATATTTT. Protein: CASSPKARGRNTIYF. Full variable domain (rest looked up from reference TRBV18 and TRBJ1-3): NAGVMQNPRHLVRRRGQEARLRCSPMKGHSHVYWYRQLPEEGLKFMVYLQKENIIDESGMPKERFSAEFPKEGPSILRIQQVVRGDSAAYFCASSPKARGRNTIYFGEGSWLTVV.

This chain uses TRBV11-3 with TRBJ2-5; D possibly corresponds to TRBD1 (5 bases). The ends were cut back, 0 bases at V and 5 bases at J, with 13 bases in the middle. CDR3 length: 15 amino acids. In germline, CDR1 is SGHNT, CDR2 YENEEA. CDR3 protein: CASSLEATPGETQYF. CDR3 sequence (DNA): TGTGCCAGCAGCTTAGAGGCAACCCCAGGGGAGACCCAGTACTTC.

This chain's CDR3 is CASSSESGVPYEQYF. Here the CDR3 DNA reads TGTGCCAGCAGCTCCGAAAGCGGGGTCCCCTACGAGCAGTACTTC. The chain couples TRBV5-4 to TRBJ2-7, with 7 bases aligning to TRBD2. Germline V gives CDR1 SGHNT, CDR2 YYREEE (reference sequence). The CDR3 is 15 residues long. V trimming: 3 bases; J trimming: 2 bases; junction bases outside the gene matches: 8.

The gene calls are TRBV5-8 and TRBJ1-1, with 10 nucleotides matching TRBD1. The germline V gene encodes CDR1 SGHTS and CDR2 YDEGEE. V dropped 4 bases and J dropped 5; count of bases not matched to a gene: 5. The CDR3 extends over 14 amino acids. In DNA, the CDR3 is TGTGCCAGCAGCCGGGACAGGGGTGGGACTGAAGCTTTCTTT. It codes for CASSRDRGGTEAFF.

This clone was picked up a small number of times. This CDR3 is CASSQSNGGNQPQHF. CDR3 nucleotides: TGTGCCAGCAGCCAATCAAACGGCGGGAATCAGCCCCAGCATTTT. J is TRBJ1-5 and V is TRBV6-1; D is ambiguous. Germline V CDR1 and CDR2: MNHNS, SASEGT. V lost 6 bases and J lost 4, with 16 bases in between. CDR3 size: 15 residues.

V usage is TRBV5-1 and J usage is TRBJ2-2; a possible D gene is TRBD2 (5 bases). The CDR3 runs to 14 residues. In germline, CDR1 is SGHRS, CDR2 YFSETQ. The V and J ends lost 0 bases and 4 bases respectively, with 7 bases between them. This CDR3 reads CASSLGAGTGELFF. CDR3 nucleotides: TGCGCCAGCAGCTTGGGGGCGGGCACCGGGGAGCTGTTTTTT.

The sample holds a few counts of this clone. The chain employs TRBV14 and TRBJ2-7; D not resolved. V was cut by 1 base and J by 0 bases, with 7 bases left in between. The length of the CDR3 is 14 residues. Germline V gene data show CDR1 as SGHDN and CDR2 as FVKESK. CDR3 bases: TGTGCCAGCAGCCAAGGCGTTCGCTCCTACGAGCAGTACTTC. Amino acid sequence: CASSQGVRSYEQYF.

This chain uses TRBV19 with TRBJ2-2, with D unclear. The V gene's germline CDR1 is LNHDA and CDR2 SQIVND (reference sequence). The CDR3 contains 11 residues. This chain's CDR3 is CAAGNTGELFF. The CDR3 DNA sequence: TGTGCAGCAGGGAACACCGGGGAGCTGTTTTTT.

The chain joins TRBV19 to TRBJ2-3; D remains ambiguous. The CDR3 contains 15 residues. Trimming took off 3 bases at V and 1 base at J, with 11 bases between the two ends. Germline values: CDR1 LNHDA, CDR2 SQIVND (reference sequence). The CDR3 is CASSIRTVGTDTQYF. For the CDR3, the DNA is TGTGCCAGTAGTATCCGGACCGTAGGCACAGATACGCAGTATTTT.

As DNA, the CDR3 is TGTGCCAGCAGTCCCCCTTGGTCGGATGAGCAGTTCTTC. Translated, it gives CASSPPWSDEQFF. This chain joins TRBV28 and TRBJ2-1; D is unclear. Deletions cut 5 bases from V and 8 bases from J, with 13 bases between. Germline CDR1 MDHEN, CDR2 SYDVKM. CDR3 length: 13 amino acids. Filled out from reference TRBV28 and TRBJ2-1, the complete variable domain reads DVKVTQSSRYLVKRTGEKVFLECVQDMDHENMFWYRQDPGLGLRLIYFSYDVKMKEKGDIPEGYSVSREKKERFSLILESASTNQTSMYLCASSPPWSDEQFFGPGTRLTVL.

This chain uses TRBV4-3 with TRBJ1-5; no clear D. Germline loops: CDR1 LGHNA, CDR2 YSLEER. This CDR3 comprises 15 residues. The V and J ends lost 1 base and 6 bases respectively, with 13 bases between them. CDR3 in amino acids: CASSQVPGRGQPQHF. Here the CDR3 DNA reads TGCGCCAGCAGCCAAGTCCCAGGCCGCGGTCAGCCCCAGCATTTT.

V is TRBV6-6 and J is TRBJ2-7; 9 nucleotides align to TRBD1. CDR1 is MNHNY, CDR2 SVGAGI, per germline (reference sequence). Trimming took 4 bases from V and 6 from J; bases not matched to a gene: 7. This CDR3 comprises 14 residues. Here the CDR3 reads CASSSSGQGVEQYF. The CDR3, as DNA: TGTGCCAGCAGTTCCTCGGGACAGGGTGTCGAGCAGTACTTC.

J is TRBJ1-5 and V is TRBV28; possibly TRBD1 for D (5 bases). The germline V gene has CDR1 MDHEN and CDR2 SYDVKM. Deletions cut 10 bases from V and 5 bases from J, with 21 bases between. The CDR3 loop spans 15 amino acids. CDR3 sequence reads: CATLWEEGPHQPQHF. The CDR3 nucleotides are TGTGCCACTCTCTGGGAGGAGGGGCCGCATCAGCCCCAGCATTTT.

V is TRBV11-2 and J is TRBJ2-7, with D possibly being TRBD1 or TRBD2 (5 bases each). Trimming took off 2 bases at V and 0 bases at J, with 8 bases between the two ends. Germline lookup yields CDR1 SGHAT and CDR2 FQNNGV. The CDR3 runs 14 residues. CDR3 nucleotide sequence: TGTGCCAGCAGCTTAAATGGGGGCTCCTACGAGCAGTACTTC. Residues: CASSLNGGSYEQYF.

The chain employs TRBV4-3 and TRBJ1-2; no clear D gene. The germline V gene encodes CDR1 LGHNA and CDR2 YSLEER. The CDR3 has 16 residues. The V end was cut by 0 bases, the J end by 0 bases, with 11 bases between. DNA for the CDR3: TGCGCCAGCAGCCAAGATGGCACCCTACCTAACTATGGCTACACCTTC. This encodes CASSQDGTLPNYGYTF.

The J gene is TRBJ2-3, the V gene TRBV7-6; D gene ambiguous. Germline values: CDR1 SGHVS, CDR2 FNYEAQ. This CDR3 spans 14 amino acids. Deletions cut 3 bases from V and 0 bases from J, with 7 bases between. CDR3: CASSLGWSTDTQYF. DNA for the CDR3: TGTGCCAGCAGCTTGGGGTGGAGCACAGATACGCAGTATTTT.